These 23 T cell receptor beta chains came from one sample sequenced in a study of T cells in Graves' hyperthyroidism and ophthalmopathy. Researchers amplified the TCR beta CDR3 regions from RNA transcripts. An initial round of RT-PCR targeting the TCR CDR3 relied on the HTBI primer set. TCRdb passed the multiplex PCR reads through MiXCR, listing each CDR3 protein once. The sample yields approximately 740,000 distinct CDR3 sequences, approximately 15% seen once. The specimen sequenced was blood. Source of these receptors: a young woman with Graves' hyperthyroidism.

The chain couples TRBV4-1 to TRBJ2-2, with a possible D match to TRBD2 (6 bases). V was cut by 3 bases and J by 3 bases, with 14 bases left in between. The germline V gene encodes CDR1 MGHRA and CDR2 YSYEKL. The CDR3 spans 16 residues. The CDR3 sequence is CASSHPGVEYTGELFF. The CDR3 DNA follows: TGCGCCAGCAGCCACCCGGGAGTTGAATACACCGGGGAGCTGTTTTTT.

The CDR3 DNA is TGTGCCAGCAGTTTTCGCGCTTCCACCGGGGAGCTGTTTTTT. It codes for CASSFRASTGELFF. This chain connects TRBV12-3 or TRBV12-4 to TRBJ2-2; the D is unclear. The CDR3 length is 14 residues. Trimming pared 3 bases from V and 4 bases from J, leaving 9 bases between.

This clonotype has a handful of counts. The CDR3, as DNA: TGTGCCACCAGTGATTGGACAGCCTTAAATGAGCAGTTCTTC. It is translated as CATSDWTALNEQFF. This chain links TRBV24-1 with TRBJ2-1, with D maybe TRBD1 (6 bases). The length of the CDR3 is 14 residues. Germline CDR1 and CDR2: KGHDR and SFDVKD. V lost 2 bases to trimming and J lost 7 bases, with 11 bases between them.

The chain has TRBV4-1 and TRBJ2-1; possible D gene TRBD1, 5 bases. The V end lost 2 bases, the J end lost 2 bases, and 22 bases lay between the germline ends. In germline, CDR1 is MGHRA, CDR2 YSYEKL. The CDR3 contains 19 residues. The CDR3 nucleotides are TGCGCCAGCAGCCAATTGTCGCTTAGTGGGGCAAGAACCTACAATGAGCAGTTCTTC. Translation gives CASSQLSLSGARTYNEQFF.

This clonotype has only a few counts. The chain uses TRBV4-1 and TRBJ2-1, with 9 bases matching TRBD1. The germline V gene has CDR1 MGHRA and CDR2 YSYEKL. V shed 3 bases, J shed 2 bases, and the junction held 2 bases outside the gene matches. The CDR3 has 15 amino acids. CDR3 in DNA: TGCGCCAGCAGCCAGGGACAGGGCCCCTACAATGAGCAGTTCTTC. Its protein product is CASSQGQGPYNEQFF.

This sequence joins TRBV29-1 and TRBJ2-7; TRBD1 aligns across 9 bases. The ends lost 6 bases at V and 11 bases at J; junction bases unmatched: 8. The V gene's germline CDR1 is SQVTM and CDR2 ANQGSEA. The CDR3 covers 11 residues. CDR3 in amino acids: CSVVTGGSEYF. The DNA for the CDR3 is TGCAGCGTAGTGACAGGGGGTTCGGAGTACTTC.

The J gene is TRBJ1-5, the V gene TRBV2; a possible D gene is TRBD1 (5 bases). The germline V and J ends were trimmed by 1 base and 6 bases, with 10 bases remaining between them. Germline V gene sequence: CDR1 SNHLY, CDR2 FYNNEI. The CDR3 extends over 14 amino acids. CDR3 bases: TGTGCCAGCAGTGAAGGCCAGGGCCCTCAGCCCCAGCATTTT. Its protein product is CASSEGQGPQPQHF.

V usage is TRBV6-1 and J usage is TRBJ2-2; tentatively, D is TRBD1 (6 bases). From germline, CDR1 is MNHNS and CDR2 SASEGT. This CDR3 is 13 amino acids long. The V end lost 11 bases, the J end lost 1 base, and 11 bases lay between the germline ends. The CDR3 region has the DNA TGTGCCTGCTTGGGACAGAACACCGGGGAGCTGTTTTTT. Translation gives CACLGQNTGELFF.

This clonotype was detected many times. The chain carries TRBV28 and TRBJ2-3; 7 nucleotides match TRBD2. Germline V lookup: CDR1 MDHEN, CDR2 SYDVKM. This CDR3 has 19 amino acids. V lost 6 bases and J lost 1; bases outside the gene matches: 19. The CDR3: CASSPLLAGAIRRTDTQYF. DNA for the CDR3: TGTGCCAGCAGCCCTCTACTTGCGGGAGCAATCAGGCGCACAGATACGCAGTATTTT.

This clonotype was seen at least ten times. The gene calls are TRBV27 and TRBJ2-1, with TRBD2 identical over 7 bases. Trimming took 3 bases from V and 8 from J; bases not matched to a gene: 7. This CDR3 spans 14 amino acids. The germline V gene encodes CDR1 MNHEY and CDR2 SMNVEV (reference sequence). The CDR3 spells CASSFVAGVDEQFF. CDR3 nucleotide sequence: TGTGCCAGCAGTTTTGTGGCGGGAGTGGATGAGCAGTTCTTC.

The chain carries TRBV19 and TRBJ2-1, with 10 bases aligning to TRBD2. Germline lookup yields CDR1 LNHDA and CDR2 SQIVND (reference sequence). The trim removed 6 bases at V and 2 bases at J, leaving 7 bases unmatched. CDR3 size: 16 residues. For the CDR3, the DNA is TGTGCCAGTAGCCAATCTAGCGGGAGAGCCTACAATGAGCAGTTCTTC. Translating gives CASSQSSGRAYNEQFF.

The sample holds many counts of this clonotype. This chain joins TRBV29-1 and TRBJ1-2; D is unclear. The V gene's germline CDR1 is SQVTM and CDR2 ANQGSEA. The CDR3 length is 10 residues. Trimming took off 6 bases at V and 2 bases at J, with 4 bases between the two ends. The CDR3 sequence is CSVGNYGYTF. The DNA for the CDR3 is TGCAGCGTCGGAAACTATGGCTACACCTTC.

This clonotype has at least ten counts. The chain carries TRBV18 and TRBJ1-5, with D perhaps TRBD1 (5 bases). This CDR3 region has 15 residues. Trimming took off 3 bases at V and 5 bases at J, with 14 bases between the two ends. CDR1 is KGHSH and CDR2 is LQKENI in the germline V gene. The CDR3: CASSPQGSGDQPQHF. The CDR3 nucleotides are TGTGCCAGCTCACCGCAGGGTAGTGGAGATCAGCCCCAGCATTTT.

This clonotype was observed many times. The gene calls are TRBV2 and TRBJ2-1; possible D gene TRBD2, 5 bases. Germline V gene lookup returns CDR1 SNHLY and CDR2 FYNNEI. CDR3 size: 15 residues. V was clipped by 7 bases and J by 3 bases, with 16 bases between them. The CDR3 bases are TGTGCCAGCAAGGAGTTAAGCGGAAACTACAATGAGCAGTTCTTC. This sequence encodes CASKELSGNYNEQFF.

This clonotype was seen only a few times. The chain carries TRBV6-1 and TRBJ1-1, with D perhaps TRBD1 (5 bases). The V end lost 5 bases, the J end lost 4 bases, and 14 bases lay between the germline ends. This CDR3 has 14 amino acids. Germline V gene sequence: CDR1 MNHNS, CDR2 SASEGT. CDR3 in amino acids: CASSYVGVSTEAFF. CDR3 nucleotides: TGTGCCAGCAGTTACGTGGGGGTGAGCACTGAAGCTTTCTTT.

This clonotype was counted at least ten times. CDR3 in amino acids: CASSATGMYGYTF. For the CDR3, the DNA is TGTGCCAGCAGTGCGACAGGGATGTATGGCTACACCTTC. The chain couples TRBV2 to TRBJ1-2; 7 bases are a match to TRBD1. V was pared by 4 bases and J by 5 bases, with 4 bases of the junction left unmatched. Per germline, CDR1 SNHLY and CDR2 FYNNEI. The CDR3 sequence is 13 residues long.

This clonotype was found many times. The rearrangement uses TRBV28 and TRBJ2-3, with unresolved D. V was cut by 4 bases and J by 5 bases, with 13 bases left in between. The germline V gene has CDR1 MDHEN and CDR2 SYDVKM. CDR3 length equals 14 residues. CDR3: CASSSPGRRDTQYF. The CDR3 DNA sequence: TGTGCCAGCAGTTCTCCTGGACGCAGAGATACGCAGTATTTT. Full variable domain (rest looked up from reference TRBV28 and TRBJ2-3): DVKVTQSSRYLVKRTGEKVFLECVQDMDHENMFWYRQDPGLGLRLIYFSYDVKMKEKGDIPEGYSVSREKKERFSLILESASTNQTSMYLCASSSPGRRDTQYFGPGTRLTVL.

This clonotype came up many times. This rearrangement joins TRBV6-5 to TRBJ1-1; D perhaps matches TRBD1 (5 bases). CDR3 length: 14 amino acids. The V end was cut by 2 bases, the J end by 3 bases, with 10 bases between. CDR1 and CDR2 (germline): MNHEY, SVGAGI. CDR3 amino acids: CASSYEWDHTEAFF. CDR3 nucleotides: TGTGCCAGCAGTTACGAATGGGACCACACTGAAGCTTTCTTT.

This clonotype showed up just a few times. This chain links TRBV30 with TRBJ2-7; D is uncertain. Germline V gene sequence: CDR1 GTSNPN, CDR2 SVGIG (reference sequence). Trimming took off 3 bases at V and 7 bases at J, with 13 bases between the two ends. The CDR3 is made up of 12 amino acids. The CDR3 protein is CAWSSLLREQYF. The CDR3 nucleotides read TGTGCCTGGAGCAGTCTGCTGCGAGAGCAGTACTTC. The complete variable domain, with remaining parts taken from reference TRBV30 and TRBJ2-7, reads SQTIHQWPATLVQPVGSPLSLECTVEGTSNPNLYWYRQAAGRGLQLLFYSVGIGQISSEVPQNLSASRPQDRQFILSSKKLLLSDSGFYLCAWSSLLREQYFGPGTRLTVT.

This clonotype was recorded a few times. J is TRBJ1-1 and V is TRBV4-1; D is undetermined. V lost 6 bases, J lost 1 base, and 12 bases lay in between. The CDR3 loop spans 14 amino acids. Germline assignment: CDR1 MGHRA and CDR2 YSYEKL. The CDR3 DNA follows: TGCGCCAGCAGGTCGGCGAGGGAGAACACTGAAGCTTTCTTT. It codes for CASRSARENTEAFF.

For this clonotype: Its ends do not fully match the called genes, so a read error is possible. The J gene is TRBJ1-1, the V gene TRBV7-2, with D maybe TRBD1 (5 bases). The germline CDR1 and CDR2 sequences are SGHTA and FQGNSA. The CDR3 is made up of 14 amino acids. CDR3 protein: CASSFQGGDTETFF. The CDR3 DNA reads as TGTGCCAGCAGCTTTCAGGGTGGTGACACTGAAACTTTCTTT.

The V call is TRBV25-1, the J call TRBJ2-1; D gene ambiguous. This CDR3 has 14 residues. From germline, CDR1 is MGHDK and CDR2 SYGVNS. Trimming shortened V by 7 bases and J by 7 bases, and 17 bases separated the two germline ends. The CDR3 coding sequence is TGTGCCAGCACCGTCCTCGGCGCCACGAATGAGCAGTTCTTC. It codes for CASTVLGATNEQFF.

This clonotype showed up many times. The chain recombines TRBV27 with TRBJ1-1; D remains unclear. Germline V gene sequence: CDR1 MNHEY, CDR2 SMNVEV (reference sequence). This CDR3 has 13 residues. V dropped 5 bases and J dropped 0 bases, with 7 bases sitting between them. CDR3: CASSALMNTEAFF. The CDR3 coding sequence is TGTGCCAGCAGTGCCCTGATGAACACTGAAGCTTTCTTT.